A selection of T cell receptor beta chains follows, all from one sample in a study of T cell changes during pregnancy in multiple sclerosis. TCRdb keeps only in-frame clones here, not all; method: immunoSEQ multiplex PCR. The table shows roughly 110,000 clones, with around nine tenths occurring only once. Specimen: peripheral blood, collected in the third trimester of pregnancy. The receptor set was obtained from a female donor with multiple sclerosis, enrolled in a pregnancy study. Each CDR3 is given with its conserved first and last residue. Each record gives: J gene, V gene, clone size, D gene, CDR3 protein, CDR3 DNA. D genes are given only for firm matches. The size field is filled for only some rows; it gives once, few, many or a size class.

TRBJ2-1	TRBV7-9	.	TRBD1	CASSEGWGEDRGPGEQFF	TGTGCCAGCAGCGAAGGGTGGGGCGAAGACAGGGGTCCGGGAGAGCAGTTCTTC
TRBJ2-3	TRBV5-1	.	TRBD2	CASSLGASGGPDTQYF	TGCGCCAGCAGCTTGGGGGCTTCGGGAGGGCCAGATACGCAGTATTTT
TRBJ2-1	TRBV29-1	.	TRBD1	CSVAGTGGYNEQFF	TGCAGCGTTGCTGGGACAGGGGGGTACAATGAGCAGTTCTTC
TRBJ2-5	TRBV7-8	.	.	CASSGQETQYF	TGTGCCAGCAGCGGGCAGGAGACCCAGTACTTC
TRBJ2-2	TRBV4-2	.	.	CASSQDQGGAGELFF	TGTGCCAGCAGCCAAGATCAAGGGGGGGCCGGGGAGCTGTTTTTT
TRBJ2-5	TRBV11-3	.	TRBD1	CASSLGRTGEETQYF	TGTGCCAGCAGCTTAGGAAGAACAGGGGAAGAGACCCAGTACTTC
TRBJ1-2	TRBV5-4	.	TRBD1	CASSLPTGIDYGYTF	TGTGCCAGCAGCTTACCGACAGGGATAGACTATGGCTACACCTTC
TRBJ1-5	TRBV9	.	.	CASSVAGGDNQPQHF	TGTGCCAGCAGCGTAGCAGGAGGGGACAATCAGCCCCAGCATTTT
TRBJ1-5	TRBV10-3	few	TRBD1	CAIRGTGRNQPQHF	TGTGCCATCAGGGGGACAGGGCGCAATCAGCCCCAGCATTTT
TRBJ2-2	TRBV2	.	.	CASSEHQGGTGELFF	TGTGCCAGCAGTGAACACCAGGGGGGCACCGGGGAGCTGTTTTTT
TRBJ2-3	TRBV7-3	.	.	CASSASTSTDTQYF	TGTGCCAGCAGCGCTTCGACTAGCACAGATACGCAGTATTTT
TRBJ2-7	TRBV7-2	.	.	CASSLGETFYEQYF	TGTGCCAGCAGCTTAGGTGAGACTTTCTACGAGCAGTACTTC
TRBJ2-2	TRBV29-1	.	.	CSVTGTNTGELFF	TGCAGCGTAACAGGGACGAACACCGGGGAGCTGTTTTTT
TRBJ1-1	TRBV28	.	.	CASSLFGGPGGTEAFF	TGTGCCAGCAGTTTATTCGGTGGACCGGGGGGCACTGAAGCTTTCTTT
TRBJ1-1	TRBV18	.	TRBD1	CASSPRQGATEAFF	TGTGCCAGCTCCCCGCGACAGGGGGCCACTGAAGCTTTCTTT
TRBJ2-5	TRBV11-3	.	.	CASSLDRRETQYF	TGTGCCAGCAGCTTAGATCGGAGGGAGACCCAGTACTTC